A single T cell receptor (beta chain) is shown here with its context. The data originate from a study of memory CD4+ T cells and cytomegalovirus serostatus. Germline values: CDR1 MNHEY, CDR2 SMNVEV (reference sequence). Deletions cut 0 bases from V and 3 bases from J, with 14 bases between. This CDR3 has 16 residues. Single viable CD3+CD4+CD8-CD45RO+ cells were sorted as the memory CD4+ T cells. Measured with immunoSEQ multiplex PCR; TCRdb has only the in-frame clones, and not every one. The table lists about 54,000 clones, roughly 77% of them singletons. This receptor was identified in an adult in good health and CMV-seropositive. The chain recombines TRBV27 with TRBJ1-2; possibly TRBD1 for D (5 bases). The sequencing sample was made of memory CD4+ T cells from blood. CDR3 sequence reads: CASSLSGAGSDYGYTF. The CDR3 DNA sequence: TGTGCCAGCAGTTTATCAGGAGCAGGGTCAGACTATGGCTACACCTTC.